This TCR beta chain was recorded in a study of blood T cell repertoires in COVID-19. Germline V lookup: CDR1 MDHEN, CDR2 SYDVKM. The CDR3 contains 15 residues. V shed 7 bases, J shed 0 bases, and the junction held 9 bases outside the gene matches. Libraries were prepared by immunoSEQ multiplex PCR; TCRdb keeps only in-frame clonotypes and omits some of them. Of more than 350,000 clones in the sample, roughly 88% were seen once. The material sequenced was PBMCs or T cells enriched from blood (not recorded which). The chain combines TRBV28 with TRBJ2-7; 7 nucleotides line up with TRBD2. This TCR derives from a woman aged 18 to 35 who had been exposed to COVID-19. The CDR3 protein is CASTLGGMSSYEQYF. The CDR3 DNA sequence: TGTGCCAGCACCCTGGGGGGGATGAGCTCCTACGAGCAGTACTTC.